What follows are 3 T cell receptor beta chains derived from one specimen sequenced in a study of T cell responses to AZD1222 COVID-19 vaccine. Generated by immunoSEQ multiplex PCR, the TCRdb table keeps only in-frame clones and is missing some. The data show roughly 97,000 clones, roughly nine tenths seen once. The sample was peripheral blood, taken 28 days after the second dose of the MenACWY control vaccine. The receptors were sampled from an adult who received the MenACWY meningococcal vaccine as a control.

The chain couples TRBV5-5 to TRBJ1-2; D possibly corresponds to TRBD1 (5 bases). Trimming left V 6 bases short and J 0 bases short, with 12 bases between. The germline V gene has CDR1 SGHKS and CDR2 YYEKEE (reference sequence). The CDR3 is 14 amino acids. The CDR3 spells CASNPGSSNYGYTF. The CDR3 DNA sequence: TGTGCCAGCAACCCAGGGTCCTCTAACTATGGCTACACCTTC.

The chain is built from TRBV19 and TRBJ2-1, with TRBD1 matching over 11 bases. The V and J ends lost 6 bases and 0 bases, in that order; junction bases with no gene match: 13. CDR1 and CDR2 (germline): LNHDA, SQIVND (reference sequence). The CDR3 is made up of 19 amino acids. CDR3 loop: CASRRTGGFGGSSYNEQFF. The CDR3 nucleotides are TGTGCCAGTAGGCGGACAGGGGGCTTCGGGGGTAGCTCCTACAATGAGCAGTTCTTC.

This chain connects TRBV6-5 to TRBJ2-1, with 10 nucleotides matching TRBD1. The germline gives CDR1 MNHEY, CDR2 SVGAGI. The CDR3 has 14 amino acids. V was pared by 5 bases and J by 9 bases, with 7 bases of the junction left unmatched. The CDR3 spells CASSPGQGIGEQFF. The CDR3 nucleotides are TGTGCCAGCAGTCCGGGACAGGGGATAGGTGAGCAGTTCTTC.